The 14 T cell receptor beta chains given below trace back to one sample, sequenced in a study of blood T cell repertoires in COVID-19. Sequencing used immunoSEQ multiplex PCR; TCRdb keeps in-frame clones, though not all of them. The data hold roughly 500,000 clones, with approximately 89% observed a single time. Specimen: peripheral blood. Receptors were obtained from a man younger than 35 with COVID-19, enrolled during active disease.

V is TRBV5-1 and J is TRBJ2-7; 9 positions match TRBD2. The CDR3 sequence is 15 residues long. In germline, CDR1 is SGHRS, CDR2 YFSETQ. V was pared by 0 bases and J by 5 bases, with 6 bases of the junction left unmatched. The CDR3 sequence is CASSLAAGGLNEQYF. DNA of the CDR3: TGCGCCAGCAGCTTGGCTGCGGGAGGGTTGAACGAGCAGTACTTC. The whole variable domain, remainder taken from reference TRBV5-1 and TRBJ2-7, is KAGVTQTPRYLIKTRGQQVTLSCSPISGHRSVSWYQQTPGQGLQFLFEYFSETQRNKGNFPGRFSGRQFSNSRSEMNVSTLELGDSALYLCASSLAAGGLNEQYFGPGTRLTVT.

The chain couples TRBV5-1 to TRBJ1-6, with 8 nucleotides matching TRBD1. V lost 0 bases to trimming and J lost 14 bases; unmatched junction nucleotides: 7. Germline CDR1 is SGHRS and CDR2 is YFSETQ. CDR3 length: 14 amino acids. In DNA, the CDR3 is TGCGCCAGCAGCTTGGAGACAGGGGTTCTGGCCCTCCACTTT. It codes for CASSLETGVLALHF.

The chain couples TRBV6-5 to TRBJ2-1; perhaps TRBD1 as D (5 bases). The CDR3 runs 14 residues. Germline V CDR1 and CDR2: MNHEY, SVGAGI. V lost 2 bases to trimming and J lost 8 bases, with 13 bases between them. CDR3: CASSYRRTYDEQFF. In DNA form, the CDR3 reads TGTGCCAGCAGTTACCGCAGGACATACGATGAGCAGTTCTTC.

This chain uses TRBV5-1 with TRBJ2-5; 9 bases line up with TRBD2. V trimming: 7 bases; J trimming: 5 bases; junction bases outside the gene matches: 9. The CDR3 runs 14 residues. The germline gives CDR1 SGHRS, CDR2 YFSETQ. The CDR3 is CASPSGGPGETQYF. CDR3 nucleotides: TGCGCCAGCCCAAGCGGGGGGCCGGGGGAGACCCAGTACTTC.

This chain joins TRBV30 and TRBJ1-4, with TRBD1 matching over 7 bases. The CDR3 is made up of 15 amino acids. The germline CDR1 and CDR2 sequences are GTSNPN and SVGIG (reference sequence). The junction had 6 bases not matched to a gene; V was cut back by 1 base and J by 4 bases. This CDR3 reads CAWSGLGTVNEKLFF. CDR3 DNA: TGTGCCTGGAGTGGTCTCGGGACAGTTAATGAAAAACTGTTTTTT. Using reference TRBV30 and TRBJ1-4 for the parts outside the CDR3, the full variable domain is SQTIHQWPATLVQPVGSPLSLECTVEGTSNPNLYWYRQAAGRGLQLLFYSVGIGQISSEVPQNLSASRPQDRQFILSSKKLLLSDSGFYLCAWSGLGTVNEKLFFGSGTQLSVL.

The V and J genes are TRBV2 and TRBJ1-5; the D gene is possibly TRBD1 (6 bases). The germline CDR1 and CDR2 sequences are SNHLY and FYNNEI. V was pared by 6 bases and J by 5 bases, with 11 bases between. The CDR3 spans 13 residues. The CDR3 region has the DNA TGTGCCAGCAGACCCTACAGGGATCAGCCCCAGCATTTT. Encoded protein: CASRPYRDQPQHF.

The chain has TRBV5-4 and TRBJ2-4; possible D gene TRBD2, 6 bases. Between the trimmed V and J ends, which lost 4 bases and 3 bases, there was a span of 17 bases. Germline V lookup: CDR1 SGHNT, CDR2 YYREEE (reference sequence). CDR3 length: 16 amino acids. DNA for the CDR3: TGTGCCAGCAGCCCATTGGGGGGTTCGGTCAAAAACATTCAGTACTTC. As protein: CASSPLGGSVKNIQYF.

Here the CDR3 DNA reads TGTGCCAGCGTGGGGACTAGAGTCGGTGAGCAGTTCTTC. It specifies CASVGTRVGEQFF. The chain uses TRBV4-2 and TRBJ2-1; TRBD2 matches 8 bases. V lost 8 bases and J lost 9; bases outside the gene matches: 9. Germline V gives CDR1 LGHNA, CDR2 YNFKEQ. CDR3 length: 13 residues.

V is TRBV18 and J is TRBJ2-5, with 9 bases matching TRBD1. The CDR3 is made up of 15 amino acids. In germline, CDR1 is KGHSH, CDR2 LQKENI. J lost 4 bases, V lost 3 bases, and 6 bases had no gene match. The CDR3 loop reads CASSPRDRAAETQYF. The CDR3 coding sequence is TGTGCCAGCTCACCGAGGGACAGGGCGGCAGAGACCCAGTACTTC.

CDR3 nucleotide sequence: TGTGCCGCCCGGACAGGGCATGAAAAACTGTTTTTT. This sequence encodes CAARTGHEKLFF. The gene calls are TRBV6-5 and TRBJ1-4, with 8 bases aligning to TRBD1. Germline-derived CDR1 and CDR2 are MNHEY and SVGAGI. This CDR3 has 12 amino acids. Trimming removed 11 bases from V and 6 bases from J; junction bases left unmatched: 5.

The chain couples TRBV25-1 to TRBJ2-1; the D gene is possibly TRBD2 (6 bases). Germline CDR1 MGHDK, CDR2 SYGVNS. With 0 bases removed from V and 2 bases from J, the gap between germline ends came to 11 bases. This CDR3 is built from 16 residues. The DNA for the CDR3 is TGTGCCAGCAGTGAATATGGTAGCGGAGCCTACAATGAGCAGTTCTTC. Translation: CASSEYGSGAYNEQFF.

This sequence joins TRBV12-3 or TRBV12-4 and TRBJ2-3; D is unresolved. This CDR3 has 12 residues. The ends were cut back, 3 bases at V and 4 bases at J, with 5 bases in the middle. CDR3 loop: CASSFSPDTQYF. Written as DNA, the CDR3 is TGTGCCAGCAGTTTTAGTCCAGATACGCAGTATTTT.

The chain has TRBV3-1 (or the pseudogene TRBV3-2) and TRBJ2-7; possible D gene TRBD1, 5 bases. V was pared by 1 base and J by 4 bases, with 8 bases between. The CDR3 spans 13 residues. Germline lookup yields CDR1 LGHDT and CDR2 YNNKEL (reference sequence). In nucleotides, the CDR3 is TGTGCCAGCAGCCAAGTACAGGCTTACGAGCAGTACTTC. Amino acid sequence: CASSQVQAYEQYF.

The chain links TRBV6-6 to TRBJ1-5; perhaps TRBD1 as D (6 bases). CDR1 and CDR2 (germline): MNHNY, SVGAGI (reference sequence). The CDR3 consists of 14 residues. V was clipped by 2 bases and J by 7 bases, with 12 bases between them. Here the CDR3 DNA reads TGTGCCAGCAGTTACAGGGGGAATGCCCAGCCCCAGCATTTT. Translated: CASSYRGNAQPQHF.